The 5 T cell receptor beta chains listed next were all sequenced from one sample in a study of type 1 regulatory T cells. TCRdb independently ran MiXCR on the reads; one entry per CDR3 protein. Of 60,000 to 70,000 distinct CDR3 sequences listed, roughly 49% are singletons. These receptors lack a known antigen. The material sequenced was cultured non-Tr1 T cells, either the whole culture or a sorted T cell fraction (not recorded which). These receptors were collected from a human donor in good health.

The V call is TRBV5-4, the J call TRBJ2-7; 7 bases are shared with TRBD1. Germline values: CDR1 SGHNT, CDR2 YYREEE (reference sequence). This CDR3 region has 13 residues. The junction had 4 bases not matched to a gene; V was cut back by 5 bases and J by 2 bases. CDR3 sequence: CASRPQGTYEQYF. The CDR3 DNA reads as TGTGCCAGCAGACCACAGGGGACCTACGAGCAGTACTTC.

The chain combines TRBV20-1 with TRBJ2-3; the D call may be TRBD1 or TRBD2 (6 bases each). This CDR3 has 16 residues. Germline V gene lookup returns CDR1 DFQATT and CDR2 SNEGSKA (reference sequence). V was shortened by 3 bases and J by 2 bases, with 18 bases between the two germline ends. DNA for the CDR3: TGCAGTGCTAGGTCCAGAAAGGGGGGACCCACAGATACGCAGTATTTT. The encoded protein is CSARSRKGGPTDTQYF.

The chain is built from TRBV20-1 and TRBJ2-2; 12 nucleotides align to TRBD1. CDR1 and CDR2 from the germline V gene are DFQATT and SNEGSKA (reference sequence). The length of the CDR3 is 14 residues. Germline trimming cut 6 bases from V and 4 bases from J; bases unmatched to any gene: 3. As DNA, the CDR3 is TGCAGTGCCCCGGGACAGGGGGCCACCGGGGAGCTGTTTTTT. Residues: CSAPGQGATGELFF.

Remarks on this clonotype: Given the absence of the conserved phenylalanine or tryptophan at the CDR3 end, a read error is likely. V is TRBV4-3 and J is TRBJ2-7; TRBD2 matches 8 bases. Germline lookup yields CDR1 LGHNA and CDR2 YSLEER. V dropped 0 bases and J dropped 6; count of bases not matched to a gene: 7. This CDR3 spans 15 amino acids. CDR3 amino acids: CASSQDWGLVREQYS. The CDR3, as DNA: TGCGCCAGCAGCCAAGATTGGGGACTAGTCCGCGAGCAGTACTCC.

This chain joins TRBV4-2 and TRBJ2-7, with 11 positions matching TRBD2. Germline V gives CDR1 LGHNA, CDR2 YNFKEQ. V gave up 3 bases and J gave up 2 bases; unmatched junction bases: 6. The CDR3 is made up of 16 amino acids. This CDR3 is CASSHAGTSGTYEQYF. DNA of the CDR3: TGTGCCAGCAGCCATGCAGGGACTAGCGGAACCTACGAGCAGTACTTC.